This T cell receptor (beta chain) was sequenced in a study of blood T cell repertoires in COVID-19 (dated by TCRdb to between 2020 and 2021). Concerning the study at large: The collaborator samples originated in the United States, Italy and Spain and spanned the acute and convalescent phases of COVID-19. The material from the prospective study consisted of cDNA or gDNA derived from T cells, B-cell-depleted T cells, or PBMCs. The dataset comprised deeply sampled blood TCRbeta repertoires from subjects exposed to, actively infected with, or recovered from COVID-19. The repertoires were released in a freely available public database intended as a resource for research on the immune response to SARS-CoV-2. The samples were drawn from two sources: the first 160 participants of the ongoing ImmuneRACE study, and over 1,000 subjects contributed by 6 global collaborators. Sample metadata almost always included a de-identified subject ID, COVID-19 status, age in years and sex. Where HLA class I and class II types were available, the types were taken from metadata supplied by the sample provider, not from assay-based typing.

The immunoSEQ Assay, a bias-controlled multiplex PCR, was used to amplify TCRbeta CDR3 regions from genomic DNA. Per the authors' processing: The number of nucleated cells in each sample was estimated from the amplification of reference gene primers within the assay. Sequence reads were collapsed and filtered to measure the absolute abundance of every unique TCRbeta CDR3 rearrangement. Productive Simpson clonality was computed per sample as the square root of Simpson's diversity index over productive rearrangements. TCRdb took over this immuneACCESS table, retaining in-frame rearrangements with V and J assigned. Such tables are incomplete; in checked studies, under half of the missing clones stem from an unresolved V gene, and the remainder is unexplained. D and trimming were read from the DNA, whereas the V and J calls and clone size are those reported in that table. Within this sample are about 210,000 clones, with over 75% of them counted one time only. The ten top clones hold 2% to 3% of the sample.

Turning to this clone: Its antigen specificity is not known. Per-base quality was not reported, and no clone a single base away is much larger than it.

At one collaborating source in Seattle, patients were enrolled during active infection and were followed longitudinally through the course of disease. Each collaborating institution followed its own protocols to collect whole blood in K2EDTA tubes. For TCRbeta analysis, collaborators shipped samples in one of three forms: frozen whole blood, isolated PBMCs, or DNA extracted from either of those sample types. Overall results and qualifications from the work: The quantity of clinical and demographic metadata differed by source and by participant and was supplied without curation.

Trimmed from V: 0 bases; trimmed from J: 6 bases; junction bases lacking a gene match: 5. CDR1 and CDR2 are read off the germline V gene (reference sequence) as SEHNR and FQNEAQ. The CDR3 runs 18 residues from the cysteine to the phenylalanine. Only the CDR3 DNA stays, 54 bases, in frame from base 1. The chain is assembled from TRBV7-9 and TRBJ2-1; 16 junctional bases match TRBD2. This clonotype was sampled from a woman between 70 and 85 years old with COVID-19, enrolled during active disease. Sequenced: peripheral blood. The CDR3 is CASSLARGLAGGINEQFF. The DNA sequence is as follows: TGTGCCAGCAGCTTAGCGCGGGGACTAGCGGGAGGGATCAATGAGCAGTTCTTC.